The clone carrying this T cell receptor (beta chain) was detected a few times. This entry comes from a study of T cell changes during pregnancy in multiple sclerosis. Sequencing was performed with immunoSEQ multiplex PCR; in TCRdb, only in-frame clones are kept and a portion is missing. The sample has fewer than 150,000 clones; approximately 96% are singletons. The V and J ends lost 7 bases and 4 bases respectively, with 7 bases between them. CDR3 size: 11 residues. Germline V lookup: CDR1 SNHLY, CDR2 FYNNEI. The chain combines TRBV2 with TRBJ1-1, with unresolved D. This receptor was taken from a female donor with multiple sclerosis, enrolled in a pregnancy study. This material consisted of peripheral blood, taken after pregnancy. The CDR3 coding sequence is TGTGCCAGCACTACGTTCACTGAAGCTTTCTTT. It codes for CASTTFTEAFF.